Listed here is a single TCR beta chain. These data belong to a study of blood T cell repertoires in COVID-19. Germline CDR1 is LGHDT and CDR2 is YNNKEL (reference sequence). The ends lost 6 bases at V and 2 bases at J; junction bases unmatched: 7. CDR3 length equals 15 residues. Sequenced by immunoSEQ multiplex PCR; TCRdb stores in-frame clones only, minus some. The data show hundreds of thousands of clones, 70% to 90% seen once. The sequencing input was PBMCs or T cells enriched from blood (not recorded which). This rearrangement joins TRBV3-1 (or the pseudogene TRBV3-2) to TRBJ2-3; 8 bases are shared with TRBD1. This clonotype was obtained from a man between 25 and 39 years old who had recovered from COVID-19. CDR3 in DNA: TGTGCCAGCAGAAGGGGGACAGGAAACACAGATACGCAGTATTTT. Its protein is CASRRGTGNTDTQYF.